This TCR beta chain comes out of a study of OX40 agonist ivuxolimab in advanced cancers. With regard to the full study: The costimulatory receptor OX40 (CD134) was targeted by ivuxolimab, a fully human IgG2 agonistic monoclonal antibody. Intravenous ivuxolimab was administered to patients every 2 weeks at six dose levels: 0.01, 0.1, 0.3, 1.5, 3 and 10 mg/kg. Among the approximately 50 dose-escalation patients, roughly 20 had hepatocellular carcinoma, roughly 15 melanoma, 9 renal cell carcinoma and 9 head and neck cancer. A male proportion of 75% to 85% and a mean age of about 60 years, ranging from about 20 to 80, were recorded for the dose-escalation cohort. Patients were allowed to have had prior anti-PD-1, anti-PD-L1 or anti-CTLA-4 therapy, and roughly two fifths of the dose-escalation patients had been treated with checkpoint inhibitors. Partial responses were achieved by three dose-escalation patients, of whom one had hepatocellular carcinoma and two had cutaneous melanoma. The purpose of peripheral TCRbeta sequencing was to test whether ivuxolimab changed TCR sequence diversity and led to clonal T-cell expansion. The paper describes the monotherapy dose-escalation part (N ≈ 51 patients) of the phase I trial of ivuxolimab. Study-wide conclusions, independent of this receptor: At doses of 0.1 to 3.0 mg/kg, clonal expansion of both CD4+ and CD8+ blood T cells was observed from baseline to week 6. Which antigens the clonally expanded peripheral T cells were specific for was not determined. After ivuxolimab, more expanded clones were found on average in CD8+ T cells than in CD4+ T cells. Low levels of normalized T-cell clonal expansion were also seen in some patients who did not respond. In partial responders in the 0.1-3.0 mg/kg groups, normalized peripheral clonal expansion was found to be among the lowest, especially among CD8+ T cells.

As regards this clone: This clone's antigen is unknown. Base qualities are not at hand, and no much larger clone is one base apart.

The trial excluded patients who had a history of autoimmune disease or who were on systemic immunosuppression. In every dose cohort, peripheral blood was drawn for TCR sequencing at baseline, cycle 4 day 1, and cycle 7 day 1. The samples were taken from a phase I, first-in-human, multicenter, open-label dose-escalation trial of ivuxolimab. Adults with locally advanced or metastatic head and neck squamous cell, hepatocellular, melanoma or renal cell carcinoma were enrolled in the trial. Before TCR sequencing, CD4+ and CD8+ T cells were separately sorted from peripheral blood. Via the germline V gene, CDR1 is SGHTA and CDR2 FQGNSA. The CDR3 contains 15 residues, cysteine and phenylalanine counted. Only CDR3 DNA is held: 45 bases, read in frame from base 1. V trim: 5 bases; J trim: 4 bases; unmatched bases: 4. For sequencing of the TCRbeta CDR3 region, genomic DNA was extracted from the sorted cells. The immunoSEQ Assay was used for sequencing of TCRbeta CDR3 regions. Drawn from immuneACCESS, this table holds only the in-frame rearrangements with V and J called that TCRdb kept. Clones are partly lost; checked studies trace under half to an unresolved V gene and leave the rest unexplained. Here the sample has some 90,000 clones; roughly 90% occur a single time. In total, the top ten clones hold around 0.33% of the sample.

The chain was built from TRBV7-2 and TRBJ2-3; TRBD2 matches 12 bases in the middle. Here the sequenced sample was CD4+ or CD8+ T cells sorted from blood, taken in a trial of the OX40 agonist ivuxolimab. The clonotype was recovered from an adult with an advanced solid tumor such as melanoma, head and neck, liver or kidney cancer. The DNA sequence reads TGTGCCAGCAGCCCTAGACTAGCGGGAGCAGATACGCAGTATTTT. The resulting protein is CASSPRLAGADTQYF.